This TCR beta chain comes out of a study of cytomegalovirus exposure and HLA in healthy donors. A word on this clone: Its antigen remains unknown.

Study-wide results and limits: Donors were assumed by presence/absence analyses to have roughly uniform sequencing depth. It was in a later analysis that TCR association rates were seen to vary by HLA locus, highest for DRB1 and lowest for HLA-C.

PCR was performed using 60 Vbeta and 13 Jbeta primers. The repertoire was sequenced with immunoSEQ multiplex PCR; TCRdb's copy has only in-frame clones and lacks some. The clone table shows 100,000 to 150,000 clones, with the ten largest holding about 1.7%. V lost 3 bases and J lost 1, with 12 bases in between. CDR3 length equals 16 residues. CDR1 is MGHDK, CDR2 SYGVNS, per germline. Sequenced: PBMCs. The chain has TRBV25-1 and TRBJ2-2, with D possibly being TRBD1 (5 bases). This TCR was sampled from a man aged 18 to 35 in good health and CMV-seronegative. The CDR3 DNA sequence: TGTGCCAGCAGTGACTTAGGACACAGGAACACCGGGGAGCTGTTTTTT. The encoded protein is CASSDLGHRNTGELFF.